Below, 25 T cell receptor beta chains from the same sample are listed, as sequenced in a study of regulatory dendritic cells for organ transplantation. Clones were read by immunoSEQ multiplex PCR, and TCRdb kept only the in-frame ones, dropping some. The top ten clones hold roughly 0.4% of a sample with roughly 30,000 clones, 82% of them seen once. The specimen was naive CD8+ T cells from blood. Described subset: CD45RA+ naive T cells. These receptors were taken from a human donor in good health.

The chain carries TRBV2 and TRBJ1-1, with 8 bases identical to TRBD1. In germline, CDR1 is SNHLY, CDR2 FYNNEI. The V segment lost 8 bases and the J segment 1 base; nucleotides outside the gene matches: 3. CDR3 size: 13 residues. Written as DNA, the CDR3 is TGTGCCAGCGCGGGACAGGAGAACACTGAAGCTTTCTTT. Protein sequence: CASAGQENTEAFF.

The rearrangement uses TRBV9 and TRBJ2-7, with 12 nucleotides matching TRBD2. Germline-derived CDR1 and CDR2 are SGDLS and YYNGEE. The trim removed 2 bases at V and 0 bases at J, leaving 3 bases unmatched. The CDR3 loop spans 16 amino acids. This CDR3 reads CASSVGLAGLSYEQYF. CDR3 DNA: TGTGCCAGCAGCGTTGGACTAGCGGGACTCTCCTACGAGCAGTACTTC.

The rearrangement links TRBV7-9 to TRBJ1-2; 9 positions match TRBD1. Trimming removed 2 bases from V and 5 bases from J; junction bases left unmatched: 6. The CDR3 is 15 amino acids. CDR1 is SEHNR, CDR2 FQNEAQ, per germline (reference sequence). As DNA, the CDR3 is TGTGCCAGCAGCTTACAGGGGACAGGGAGATATGGCTACACCTTC. It is translated as CASSLQGTGRYGYTF.

In this sample, this clone turned up a few times. The V call is TRBV2, the J call TRBJ1-6, with D possibly TRBD1 on 6 matching bases. Between the trimmed V and J ends, which lost 1 base and 10 bases, there was a span of 14 bases. This CDR3 is built from 15 residues. Germline V gene sequence: CDR1 SNHLY, CDR2 FYNNEI. CDR3 DNA sequence: TGTGCCAGCAGTGAAGAGGCAGGGGATCAATCACCCCTCCACTTT. This translates into CASSEEAGDQSPLHF.

This chain connects TRBV5-1 to TRBJ2-1, with D perhaps TRBD1 (7 bases). V gave up 7 bases and J gave up 5 bases, with 13 bases separating them. Germline loops: CDR1 SGHRS, CDR2 YFSETQ. The CDR3 is 13 amino acids. The CDR3 DNA is TGCGCCAGCTGGCAGGGGGGCAACAATGAGCAGTTCTTC. It is translated as CASWQGGNNEQFF.

This rearrangement joins TRBV11-2 to TRBJ1-2; D gene uncertain. The ends were cut back, 1 base at V and 8 bases at J, with 11 bases in the middle. The CDR3 runs to 13 residues. CDR1 SGHAT and CDR2 FQNNGV come from the germline V gene. This chain's CDR3 is CASSLGDTSGYTF. CDR3 coding DNA: TGTGCCAGCAGCTTAGGCGACACCTCCGGCTACACCTTC. Looking up the rest from reference TRBV11-2 and TRBJ1-2 gives the full variable domain: EAGVAQSPRYKIIEKRQSVAFWCNPISGHATLYWYQQILGQGPKLLIQFQNNGVVDDSQLPKDRFSAERLKGVDSTLKIQPAKLEDSAVYLCASSLGDTSGYTFGSGTRLTVV.

The chain carries TRBV9 and TRBJ2-7; 10 nucleotides align to TRBD1. The V gene end was trimmed by 5 bases and the J gene end by 2 bases; junction bases not matched to a gene: 10. The CDR3 consists of 16 residues. The germline V gene encodes CDR1 SGDLS and CDR2 YYNGEE. The CDR3 region has the DNA TGTGCCAGCAGTAAGGGTATAGACAGGGGGCCCTACGAGCAGTACTTC. Protein product: CASSKGIDRGPYEQYF.

Here the CDR3 DNA reads TGTGCCAGCAGCTTAATCGGACAGAGAGGAGAGACCCAGTACTTC. Amino acids: CASSLIGQRGETQYF. The chain carries TRBV7-3 and TRBJ2-5, with D possibly matching TRBD1 (6 bases). The germline gives CDR1 SGHTA, CDR2 FQGTGA. Trimming removed 1 base from V and 4 bases from J, with 13 bases in between. There are 15 residues in the CDR3.

This chain links TRBV4-2 with TRBJ2-1; D might be TRBD2 (6 bases). CDR3 length: 16 amino acids. V lost 6 bases to trimming and J lost 0 bases, with 15 bases between them. Germline assignment: CDR1 LGHNA and CDR2 YNFKEQ. CDR3 sequence reads: CASRVDIGSSYNEQFF. CDR3 DNA sequence: TGTGCCAGCAGGGTGGACATCGGGAGCTCCTACAATGAGCAGTTCTTC.

The rearrangement joins TRBV7-9 to TRBJ2-7, with a tentative D call TRBD1 (5 bases). The CDR3 length is 12 residues. V gave up 3 bases and J gave up 6 bases, with 9 bases separating them. Germline CDR1 SEHNR, CDR2 FQNEAQ (reference sequence). The CDR3, as DNA: TGTGCCAGCAGCTTCATAGGGGTCGAGCAGTACTTC. This encodes CASSFIGVEQYF. Supplemented by reference TRBV7-9 and TRBJ2-7, the full variable domain reads DTGVSQNPRHKITKRGQNVTFRCDPISEHNRLYWYRQTLGQGPEFLTYFQNEAQLEKSRLLSDRFSAERPKGSFSTLEIQRTEQGDSAMYLCASSFIGVEQYFGPGTRLTVT.

This rearrangement joins TRBV7-2 to TRBJ2-5; a weak D match, TRBD2 (6 bases). CDR3 length: 14 amino acids. The germline V gene has CDR1 SGHTA and CDR2 FQGNSA. The ends were cut back, 6 bases at V and 1 base at J, with 12 bases in the middle. The CDR3 here is CASSFRGFQETQYF. The CDR3 DNA sequence: TGTGCCAGCAGTTTCCGGGGGTTCCAAGAGACCCAGTACTTC.

The genes are TRBV7-9 and TRBJ1-1; no clear D. CDR1 is SEHNR and CDR2 is FQNEAQ in the germline V gene (reference sequence). The CDR3 spans 13 residues. The V gene lost 0 bases and the J gene lost 6 bases, with 8 bases spanning the gap. The DNA for the CDR3 is TGTGCCAGCAGCTTAGCGGAGGCAGCTGAAGCTTTCTTT. It codes for CASSLAEAAEAFF.

The chain combines TRBV9 with TRBJ1-1, with a tentative D call TRBD1 (6 bases). This CDR3 is built from 16 residues. Between the trimmed V and J ends, which lost 0 bases and 0 bases, there was a span of 12 bases. CDR1 SGDLS and CDR2 YYNGEE come from the germline V gene. The CDR3 here is CASSVAETGLNTEAFF. Here the CDR3 DNA reads TGTGCCAGCAGCGTAGCTGAGACAGGACTGAACACTGAAGCTTTCTTT.

The chain has TRBV5-6 and TRBJ1-2, with 10 bases fitting TRBD1. The V gene's germline CDR1 is SGHDT and CDR2 YYEEEE. The CDR3 has 13 amino acids. Unmatched junction bases numbered 5, after V lost 2 bases and J lost 10 bases. CDR3 nucleotides: TGTGCCAGCAGCTTCGACAGGGGGCCATACTACACCTTC. It yields the protein CASSFDRGPYYTF.

The chain employs TRBV19 and TRBJ1-1; TRBD1 is a possible D gene (6 bases). V lost 4 bases to trimming and J lost 3 bases, with 18 bases between them. The length of the CDR3 is 16 residues. CDR1 and CDR2 (germline): LNHDA, SQIVND (reference sequence). CDR3: CASSTGEGVADTEAFF. CDR3 in DNA: TGTGCCAGTAGTACGGGGGAGGGGGTAGCGGACACTGAAGCTTTCTTT.

The chain uses TRBV9 and TRBJ2-2; 10 nucleotides agree with TRBD1. The CDR3 runs 17 residues. Germline CDR1 is SGDLS and CDR2 is YYNGEE. After removal of 2 bases from V and 2 bases from J, the junction contained 6 bases not matched to a gene. The CDR3, as DNA: TGTGCCAGCAGCGTCGGACAGGGGGTTGGTAACACCGGGGAGCTGTTTTTT. Translating it yields CASSVGQGVGNTGELFF. Full variable domain (rest looked up from reference TRBV9 and TRBJ2-2): DSGVTQTPKHLITATGQRVTLRCSPRSGDLSVYWYQQSLDQGLQFLIQYYNGEERAKGNILERFSAQQFPDLHSELNLSSLELGDSALYFCASSVGQGVGNTGELFFGEGSRLTVL.

The chain is built from TRBV7-9 and TRBJ1-5, with D perhaps matching TRBD1 (5 bases). The length of the CDR3 is 15 residues. Trimming removed 5 bases at V and 2 bases at J, with 13 bases between. Germline V gene data show CDR1 as SEHNR and CDR2 as FQNEAQ (reference sequence). The chain's CDR3 is CASSPQGFGNQPQHF. The CDR3 DNA reads as TGTGCCAGCAGCCCGCAGGGATTTGGCAATCAGCCCCAGCATTTT.

The gene calls are TRBV27 and TRBJ2-7; D is uncertain. Germline CDR1 and CDR2: MNHEY and SMNVEV (reference sequence). CDR3 length: 14 amino acids. The germline V and J ends were trimmed by 2 bases and 2 bases, with 10 bases remaining between them. The CDR3 DNA sequence: TGTGCCAGCAGTTTACCGTCGGGTACCTACGAGCAGTACTTC. Protein product: CASSLPSGTYEQYF.

The chain recombines TRBV6-5 with TRBJ1-2; possibly TRBD1 for D (6 bases). CDR1 and CDR2 from the germline V gene are MNHEY and SVGAGI. The CDR3 covers 15 residues. Deletions cut 6 bases from V and 0 bases from J, with 14 bases between. The CDR3 DNA sequence: TGTGCCAGCAGCTCTCCGACAGGAGCTAACTATGGCTACACCTTC. It translates to CASSSPTGANYGYTF.

In its sample, this clone was seen once. The V call is TRBV6-5, the J call TRBJ1-6, with 9 bases identical to TRBD1. V was clipped by 6 bases and J by 7 bases; unmatched bases: 7. Germline V CDR1 and CDR2: MNHEY, SVGAGI. This CDR3 is 15 amino acids long. CDR3 nucleotide sequence: TGTGCCAGCAGAAATAGACAGGGGGGAAATTCACCCCTCCACTTT. Protein product: CASRNRQGGNSPLHF.

J is TRBJ2-1 and V is TRBV19, with 14 bases lining up with TRBD2. The CDR3 runs 20 residues. Trimming removed 0 bases from V and 0 bases from J; junction bases left unmatched: 7. Germline values: CDR1 LNHDA, CDR2 SQIVND (reference sequence). CDR3 region: CASSIDAGTSGGSSYNEQFF. The CDR3 DNA follows: TGTGCCAGTAGTATAGATGCCGGGACTAGCGGGGGTAGCTCCTACAATGAGCAGTTCTTC.

The V and J genes are TRBV7-9 and TRBJ1-1; D unclear. This CDR3 has 12 amino acids. The V gene's germline CDR1 is SEHNR and CDR2 FQNEAQ (reference sequence). The V end was cut by 4 bases, the J end by 4 bases, with 7 bases between. CDR3 protein: CASSSAGTEAFF. The CDR3 DNA follows: TGTGCCAGCAGCTCCGCGGGCACTGAAGCTTTCTTT.

The rearrangement joins TRBV29-1 to TRBJ2-1, with a weak D call TRBD2 (6 bases). CDR1 and CDR2 from the germline V gene are SQVTM and ANQGSEA. V was trimmed by 4 bases and J by 1 base, leaving 11 bases between them. The CDR3 extends over 14 amino acids. CDR3 DNA sequence: TGCAGCGTTGTAGGAGGGTCTTCCTACAATGAGCAGTTCTTC. Protein sequence: CSVVGGSSYNEQFF.

This sequence joins TRBV2 and TRBJ1-2; 7 nucleotides align to TRBD1. The CDR3 totals 15 residues. In germline, CDR1 is SNHLY, CDR2 FYNNEI. V shed 8 bases and J 4 bases; nucleotides not matched to a gene: 13. The CDR3, as DNA: TGTGCCAGCCGAACAAGGGACAGCATTTTCTATGGCTACACCTTC. The encoded protein is CASRTRDSIFYGYTF.

The chain links TRBV27 to TRBJ2-3; 7 bases are a match to TRBD2. The length of the CDR3 is 16 residues. J lost 2 bases, V lost 5 bases, and 10 bases had no gene match. The germline V gene encodes CDR1 MNHEY and CDR2 SMNVEV (reference sequence). CDR3 sequence reads: CASSPPERGDTDTQYF. The CDR3 nucleotides read TGTGCCAGCAGTCCCCCCGAACGGGGGGACACAGATACGCAGTATTTT.